Presented here are 9 T cell receptor beta chains from one specimen sequenced in a study of identical twins. A single record per CDR3 protein comes from TCRdb applying MiXCR to the 5' RACE reads. The table shows more than 400,000 distinct CDR3 sequences, with approximately 16% occurring only once. This sample also appeared in a second study, on yellow fever vaccine responses in identical twins.

Sequencing used CD4+ T cells sorted from blood. These receptors all come from a young woman in good health.

This clonotype appeared a few times. The genes are TRBV15 and TRBJ2-1; D is unclear. Germline V gene data show CDR1 as LNHNV and CDR2 as YYDKDF (reference sequence). The CDR3 consists of 15 residues. Trimming shortened V by 1 base and J by 4 bases, and 11 bases separated the two germline ends. DNA for the CDR3: TGTGCCACCAGCAGAGGGAGACCTGAGTACAATGAGCAGTTCTTC. Translation: CATSRGRPEYNEQFF.

This clonotype showed up just a few times. The chain is built from TRBV4-1 and TRBJ1-3; no clear D gene. This CDR3 is built from 17 residues. Germline V gene lookup returns CDR1 MGHRA and CDR2 YSYEKL. Trimming stripped 0 bases from V and 0 bases from J, with 12 bases between. As DNA, the CDR3 is TGCGCCAGCAGCCAAGAAACAGCGGGAGTCTCTGGAAACACCATATATTTT. Its protein product is CASSQETAGVSGNTIYF.

This clonotype was recorded a few times. V gene TRBV10-3 combines with J gene TRBJ2-7; TRBD1 agrees at 9 bases. This CDR3 is built from 14 residues. V gave up 8 bases and J gave up 3 bases; unmatched junction bases: 8. CDR1 is ENHRY, CDR2 SYGVKD, per germline. CDR3 coding DNA: TGTGCCATCCGACTGGACAGGGGCGGCTACGAGCAGTACTTC. Its protein is CAIRLDRGGYEQYF.

The chain recombines TRBV5-1 with TRBJ2-5, with 10 bases fitting TRBD1. There are 15 residues in the CDR3. Germline-derived CDR1 and CDR2 are SGHRS and YFSETQ. The V segment lost 5 bases and the J segment 3 bases; nucleotides outside the gene matches: 7. In DNA form, the CDR3 reads TGCGCCAGCAGTTCGGACAGGGGGGTGGAAGAGACCCAGTACTTC. It specifies CASSSDRGVEETQYF.

This clonotype was counted ten times or more. For the CDR3, the DNA is TGCGCCAGCAGCTTGGAAGAGACCCAGTACTTC. It translates to CASSLEETQYF. V and J are TRBV5-1 and TRBJ2-5, with no clear D. The CDR3 has 11 amino acids. The V end lost 0 bases, the J end lost 3 bases, and 0 bases lay between the germline ends. Germline assignment: CDR1 SGHRS and CDR2 YFSETQ.

This clonotype was found a few times. The V gene is TRBV2, the J gene TRBJ2-1, with TRBD2 matching 8 bases. The germline CDR1 and CDR2 sequences are SNHLY and FYNNEI. V gave up 5 bases and J gave up 4 bases; unmatched junction bases: 7. This CDR3 has 15 amino acids. The CDR3 bases are TGTGCCAGCAGTACGACCGGCGGGAGGTACAATGAGCAGTTCTTC. It translates to CASSTTGGRYNEQFF.

This clonotype was seen only a few times. V and J are TRBV5-1 and TRBJ2-2; TRBD1 matches 7 bases. Looked up from germline, CDR1 is SGHRS and CDR2 is YFSETQ. J was trimmed by 0 bases and V by 4 bases; bases with no gene match: 6. The CDR3 sequence is 16 residues long. CDR3 nucleotide sequence: TGCGCCAGCAGCCAGTTAACAGGGGCGAACACCGGGGAGCTGTTTTTT. It specifies CASSQLTGANTGELFF.

CDR3 in DNA: TGTGCCAGCAGTTTGGGTTTACCTGGGGCTTCACCCCTCCACTTT. It yields the protein CASSLGLPGASPLHF. The rearrangement joins TRBV12-3 or TRBV12-4 to TRBJ1-6; maybe TRBD1 (5 bases). This CDR3 has 15 amino acids. V dropped 3 bases and J dropped 9 bases, with 15 bases sitting between them.

This rearrangement joins TRBV20-1 to TRBJ2-5; no clear D. The CDR3 is 13 residues long. Between the trimmed V and J ends, which lost 4 bases and 5 bases, there was a span of 14 bases. CDR1 and CDR2 from the germline V gene are DFQATT and SNEGSKA (reference sequence). CDR3 nucleotide sequence: TGCAGTGCTAACGACCGCAGGTGGGAGACCCAGTACTTC. It is translated as CSANDRRWETQYF.